The 27 T cell receptor beta chains below all came from one sample that was sequenced in a study of T cell responses to AZD1222 COVID-19 vaccine. TCRdb's copy holds only in-frame clones and misses some; the assay was immunoSEQ multiplex PCR. The table has some 180,000 clones, 94% seen once; the top ten hold around 1.6%. This sample comprised peripheral blood, obtained 28 days after the second AZD1222 dose. These receptors originate from an adult who received the AZD1222 COVID-19 vaccine.

The genes are TRBV19 and TRBJ2-7; D may match TRBD1 or TRBD2 (5 bases each). Germline CDR1 and CDR2: LNHDA and SQIVND (reference sequence). The CDR3 contains 14 residues. Trimming shortened V by 10 bases and J by 7 bases, and 23 bases separated the two germline ends. CDR3: CATQRGLRPDEQYF. The DNA of the CDR3 is TGTGCCACCCAGAGGGGCTTAAGACCCGATGAGCAGTACTTC.

This clone was observed a single time. This sequence joins TRBV28 and TRBJ1-3, with D perhaps TRBD1 (6 bases). CDR3 length: 15 amino acids. Germline loops: CDR1 MDHEN, CDR2 SYDVKM. The ends were cut back, 4 bases at V and 3 bases at J, with 13 bases in the middle. The CDR3 bases are TGTGCCAGCAGTTGGTGGGGGGCCAGTGGAAACACCATATATTTT. This sequence encodes CASSWWGASGNTIYF.

The V and J genes are TRBV27 and TRBJ1-3; D is unresolved. Germline V gene sequence: CDR1 MNHEY, CDR2 SMNVEV (reference sequence). Trimming cost V 4 bases and J 1 base, with 11 bases left between them. CDR3 length equals 15 residues. DNA of the CDR3: TGTGCCAGCAGTTCCCGGGGTATTTCTGGAAACACCATATATTTT. Encoded protein: CASSSRGISGNTIYF.

The chain links TRBV4-2 to TRBJ1-5; 10 positions agree with TRBD1. Germline V gene data show CDR1 as LGHNA and CDR2 as YNFKEQ. The trim removed 3 bases at V and 5 bases at J, leaving 16 bases unmatched. The CDR3 runs to 19 residues. For the CDR3, the DNA is TGTGCCAGCAGCCAGGAGGGAGGGACAGGGGTTGGTTTTGATCAGCCCCAGCATTTT. Amino acid sequence: CASSQEGGTGVGFDQPQHF.

Only one count was recorded for this clone. The chain is built from TRBV5-6 and TRBJ1-2, with a tentative D call TRBD1 (6 bases). V was cut by 4 bases and J by 6 bases, with 16 bases left in between. The CDR3 runs to 14 residues. From germline, CDR1 is SGHDT and CDR2 YYEEEE. CDR3 sequence reads: CASSLRGGGDGYTF. Written as DNA, the CDR3 is TGTGCCAGCAGCCTGAGAGGAGGGGGTGATGGCTACACCTTC.

V is TRBV7-6 and J is TRBJ2-2, with D unclear. CDR3 length: 16 residues. V was trimmed by 1 base and J by 8 bases, leaving 17 bases between them. Germline loops: CDR1 SGHVS, CDR2 FNYEAQ. In nucleotides, the CDR3 is TGTGCCAGCAGCTTAGATCTACGGAGTCGGTTAGGGGAGCTGTTTTTT. Translating it yields CASSLDLRSRLGELFF. Filled out from reference TRBV7-6 and TRBJ2-2, the complete variable domain reads GAGVSQSPRYKVTKRGQDVALRCDPISGHVSLYWYRQALGQGPEFLTYFNYEAQQDKSGLPNDRFSAERPEGSISTLTIQRTEQRDSAMYRCASSLDLRSRLGELFFGEGSRLTVL.

V and J are TRBV4-1 and TRBJ1-3; a weak D match, TRBD1 (6 bases). Trimming took off 1 base at V and 2 bases at J, with 9 bases between the two ends. The CDR3 sequence is 15 residues long. Germline-derived CDR1 and CDR2 are MGHRA and YSYEKL. The CDR3 DNA reads as TGCGCCAGCAGCCAAGGGACAGTGACTGGAAACACCATATATTTT. This gives the protein CASSQGTVTGNTIYF.

The V and J genes are TRBV6-4 and TRBJ2-3, with a tentative D call TRBD2 (6 bases). Germline V gives CDR1 MRHNA, CDR2 SNTAGT. The CDR3 is 13 amino acids. Trimming left V 6 bases short and J 1 base short, with 8 bases between. The CDR3 reads CASREGGTDTQYF. The CDR3 DNA is TGTGCCAGCAGGGAGGGAGGCACAGATACGCAGTATTTT.

The rearrangement uses TRBV30 and TRBJ2-5; TRBD2 might be the D (6 bases). Germline CDR1 is GTSNPN and CDR2 is SVGIG (reference sequence). CDR3 length: 15 amino acids. Trimming took 6 bases from V and 4 from J, leaving 21 bases between them. The CDR3 region is CACPRIAIGGETQYF. The CDR3 DNA reads TGTGCCTGCCCCCGGATAGCGATCGGGGGAGAGACCCAGTACTTC.

This sequence joins TRBV2 and TRBJ2-2; maybe TRBD2 (5 bases). The CDR3 totals 11 residues. Germline V gives CDR1 SNHLY, CDR2 FYNNEI. The CDR3 bases are TGTATGAGCGGAAACACCGGGGAGCTGTTTTTT. This gives the protein CMSGNTGELFF.

The chain joins TRBV28 to TRBJ2-2; D may be TRBD1 (6 bases). The V and J ends lost 5 bases and 4 bases respectively, with 8 bases between them. The CDR3 extends over 13 amino acids. The germline V gene encodes CDR1 MDHEN and CDR2 SYDVKM. The CDR3 sequence: CASSQGRTGELFF. CDR3 bases: TGTGCCAGCAGTCAGGGGCGCACCGGGGAGCTGTTTTTT.

This clone was seen once. V gene TRBV15 combines with J gene TRBJ1-3; 11 bases fit TRBD1. From germline, CDR1 is LNHNV and CDR2 YYDKDF (reference sequence). The CDR3 has 15 residues. The V segment lost 3 bases and the J segment 3 bases; nucleotides outside the gene matches: 1. CDR3 region: CATSRDRGLGNTIYF. The DNA of the CDR3 is TGTGCCACCAGCAGGGACAGGGGGCTTGGAAACACCATATATTTT.

This clone was recorded only once. J is TRBJ2-4 and V is TRBV19; D may correspond to TRBD1 or TRBD2 (5 bases each). Per the germline V gene, CDR1 is LNHDA and CDR2 is SQIVND (reference sequence). The CDR3 spans 14 residues. Trimming removed 6 bases from V and 1 base from J, with 10 bases in between. The CDR3 bases are TGTGCCAGTAGGGAAGAGGGGGCCAAAAACATTCAGTACTTC. This sequence encodes CASREEGAKNIQYF.

In the case of this clone: This sample includes further DNA sequences coding for the same CDR3. V is TRBV5-1 and J is TRBJ2-7; D ambiguous. The CDR3 runs 11 residues. Trimming took off 5 bases at V and 4 bases at J, with 7 bases between the two ends. Germline V gene data show CDR1 as SGHRS and CDR2 as YFSETQ. CDR3 nucleotides: TGCGCCAGCAGTAGTGATTACGAGCAGTACTTC. Residues: CASSSDYEQYF.

V and J are TRBV5-5 and TRBJ2-5; 10 bases align to TRBD2. The germline V gene encodes CDR1 SGHKS and CDR2 YYEKEE (reference sequence). Trimming removed 4 bases from V and 2 bases from J; junction bases left unmatched: 11. This CDR3 has 17 amino acids. The CDR3 region has the DNA TGTGCCAGCAGCCCGCTACCTAGCGGGAGCACTCAAGAGACCCAGTACTTC. This codes for CASSPLPSGSTQETQYF.

The rearrangement uses TRBV27 and TRBJ1-3; no clear D gene. This CDR3 spans 16 amino acids. Looked up from germline, CDR1 is MNHEY and CDR2 is SMNVEV (reference sequence). Trimming removed 0 bases from V and 0 bases from J, with 9 bases in between. As DNA, the CDR3 is TGTGCCAGCAGTTTATCTGCCGTAAGCTCTGGAAACACCATATATTTT. It translates to CASSLSAVSSGNTIYF.

This chain joins TRBV18 and TRBJ2-5; D may be TRBD2 (6 bases). V was cut by 6 bases and J by 5 bases, with 13 bases left in between. CDR1 is KGHSH, CDR2 LQKENI, per germline. The CDR3 has 13 residues. The CDR3 bases are TGTGCCAGCTCCGCGGGAATCCTGGAGACCCAGTACTTC. Its translation: CASSAGILETQYF.

The V call is TRBV19, the J call TRBJ1-2; TRBD1 matches 7 bases. The CDR3 contains 14 residues. The germline V gene encodes CDR1 LNHDA and CDR2 SQIVND (reference sequence). V lost 5 bases, J lost 3 bases, and 6 bases stayed unmatched. DNA for the CDR3: TGTGCCAGTAGTCCCAGGGGGGCTGACTATGGCTACACCTTC. It encodes CASSPRGADYGYTF.

The chain recombines TRBV2 with TRBJ2-5; D call uncertain. CDR3 length: 13 residues. Per the germline V gene, CDR1 is SNHLY and CDR2 is FYNNEI. The germline V and J ends were trimmed by 6 bases and 2 bases, with 10 bases remaining between them. This chain's CDR3 is CASRIGRQETQYF. In DNA, the CDR3 is TGTGCCAGCAGGATTGGACGGCAAGAGACCCAGTACTTC.

This chain links TRBV4-1 with TRBJ2-3; 10 bases are shared with TRBD1. The CDR3 contains 17 residues. V gave up 7 bases and J gave up 2 bases; unmatched junction bases: 12. Looked up from germline, CDR1 is MGHRA and CDR2 is YSYEKL. CDR3: CASKPTGGGLYTDTQYF. The CDR3 DNA is TGCGCCAGCAAACCGACAGGGGGCGGATTATACACAGATACGCAGTATTTT.

The chain is built from TRBV28 and TRBJ1-4; D ambiguous. Germline CDR1 is MDHEN and CDR2 is SYDVKM. V was cut by 1 base and J by 7 bases, with 10 bases left in between. The CDR3 runs to 14 residues. The DNA of the CDR3 is TGTGCCAGCAGTTTATCCAGGTGGTTTGAAAAACTGTTTTTT. It encodes CASSLSRWFEKLFF.

V is TRBV19 and J is TRBJ2-6; 7 bases match TRBD1. V was pared by 5 bases and J by 1 base, with 2 bases of the junction left unmatched. Germline assignment: CDR1 LNHDA and CDR2 SQIVND (reference sequence). The CDR3 extends over 15 amino acids. The CDR3 is CASSQTGSGANVLTF. CDR3 bases: TGTGCCAGTAGTCAGACAGGGTCTGGGGCCAACGTCCTGACTTTC.

Turning to this clone: The same CDR3 also results from other DNA sequences found in this sample. The chain links TRBV5-4 to TRBJ1-2; 8 bases are shared with TRBD1. In germline, CDR1 is SGHNT, CDR2 YYREEE (reference sequence). The CDR3 loop spans 14 amino acids. Trimming cost V 2 bases and J 2 bases; bases outside gene matches: 2. The CDR3 DNA sequence: TGTGCCAGCAGCTTCCAGGGGGCGAACTATGGCTACACCTTC. Its translation is CASSFQGANYGYTF.

Only one count was recorded for this clone. This chain links TRBV7-2 with TRBJ2-7, with 7 bases fitting TRBD2. CDR3 length: 14 amino acids. The germline V gene encodes CDR1 SGHTA and CDR2 FQGNSA. Unmatched junction bases numbered 3, after V lost 0 bases and J lost 4 bases. This chain's CDR3 is CASSLAAGVYEQYF. In DNA, the CDR3 is TGTGCCAGCAGCTTAGCGGCGGGAGTATACGAGCAGTACTTC. Full variable domain (missing parts from reference TRBV7-2 and TRBJ2-7): GAGVSQSPSNKVTEKGKDVELRCDPISGHTALYWYRQSLGQGLEFLIYFQGNSAPDKSGLPSDRFSAERTGGSVSTLTIQRTQQEDSAVYLCASSLAAGVYEQYFGPGTRLTVT.

The chain joins TRBV11-3 to TRBJ2-7; TRBD2 might be the D (6 bases). CDR1 and CDR2 from the germline V gene are SGHNT and YENEEA. V gave up 1 base and J gave up 6 bases, with 16 bases separating them. The CDR3 length is 15 residues. The DNA for the CDR3 is TGTGCCAGCAGCTTAGCTTTGATTGGGGGGAGCGAGCAGTACTTC. Its translation is CASSLALIGGSEQYF.

This clone was seen a handful of times. The gene calls are TRBV11-2 and TRBJ1-2; 8 bases align to TRBD1. The CDR3 is 11 amino acids. The germline V gene encodes CDR1 SGHAT and CDR2 FQNNGV. Losses at the gene ends were 5 bases for V and 8 bases for J; bases not matched to a gene: 1. CDR3 in DNA: TGTGCCAGCAGCCGACAGGGGGGCTACACCTTC. It specifies CASSRQGGYTF.

The chain is built from TRBV5-8 and TRBJ2-3, with 10 bases fitting TRBD2. CDR1 and CDR2 (germline): SGHTS, YDEGEE. The trim removed 0 bases at V and 0 bases at J, leaving 7 bases unmatched. The CDR3 spans 18 residues. The CDR3 spells CASSLGSGGATSTDTQYF. CDR3 nucleotide sequence: TGTGCCAGCAGCTTGGGAAGCGGGGGGGCAACTAGCACAGATACGCAGTATTTT.